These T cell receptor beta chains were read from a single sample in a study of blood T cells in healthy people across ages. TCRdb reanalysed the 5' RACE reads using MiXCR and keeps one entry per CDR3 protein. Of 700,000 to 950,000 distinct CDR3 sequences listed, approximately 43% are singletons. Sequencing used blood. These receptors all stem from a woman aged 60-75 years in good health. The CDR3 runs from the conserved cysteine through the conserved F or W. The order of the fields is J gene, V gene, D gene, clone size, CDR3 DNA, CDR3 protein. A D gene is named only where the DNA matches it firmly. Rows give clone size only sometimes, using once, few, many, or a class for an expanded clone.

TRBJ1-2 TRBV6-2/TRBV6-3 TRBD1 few TGTGCCAGCAGTGGGACAGGGTATGGCTACACCTTC CASSGTGYGYTF
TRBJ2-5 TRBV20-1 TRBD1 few TGCAGTGCTAGAGATGTCAGGGGGCTGGAGACCCAGTACTTC CSARDVRGLETQYF
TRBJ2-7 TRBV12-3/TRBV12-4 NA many TGTGCCAGCAGTCCGGGGACCGTTTCCTACGAGCAGTACTTC CASSPGTVSYEQYF
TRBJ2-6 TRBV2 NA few TGTGCCAGCAGTGTGGTGGGAGGCTCTGGGGCCAACGTCCTGACTTTC CASSVVGGSGANVLTF
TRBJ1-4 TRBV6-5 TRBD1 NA TGTGCCAGCAGTTGGACAGGGTTAGGCGAAAAACTGTTTTTT CASSWTGLGEKLFF
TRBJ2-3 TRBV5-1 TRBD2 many TGCGCCAGCAGCGCCGGGACTAGCGGGGGCACAGATACGCAGTATTTT CASSAGTSGGTDTQYF
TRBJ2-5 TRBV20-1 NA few TGCAGTGCTAGAGATCCGGGCGAAGAGACCCAGTACTTC CSARDPGEETQYF
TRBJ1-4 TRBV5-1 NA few TGCGCCAGCAGCTTGGGGTCATCGGCAACTAATGAAAAACTGTTTTTT CASSLGSSATNEKLFF
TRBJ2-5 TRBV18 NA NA TGTGCCAGCTCACCAGGTCCCATGGCCGAAAAAGAGACCCAGTACTTC CASSPGPMAEKETQYF
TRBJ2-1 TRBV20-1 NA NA TGCAGTGCTAGAGGGGTGGGAACCCCCCACAATGAGCAGTTCTTC CSARGVGTPHNEQFF